This TCR beta chain was recorded in a study of PD-1 blockade in classical Hodgkin lymphoma. The time point here: newly diagnosed, previously untreated cHL patient sample. Comparison used PBMCs from newly diagnosed, untreated classical Hodgkin lymphoma. The germline V and J ends were trimmed by 6 bases and 2 bases, with 9 bases remaining between them. CDR3 length equals 13 residues. Looked up from germline, CDR1 is MDHEN and CDR2 is SYDVKM. With respect to this clone: No antigen is known for it.

Regarding the study as a whole: Newly diagnosed patients were reported to start with lower TCR diversity than healthy donors.

Measured with immunoSEQ multiplex PCR; TCRdb has only the in-frame clones, and not every one. Altogether 30,000 or so clones are present, about 89% being singletons, with the ten largest covering approximately 3.6%. The source is a human donor with classical Hodgkin lymphoma. Sequenced input: peripheral blood mononuclear cells (PBMCs). The V and J genes are TRBV28 and TRBJ2-3, with D possibly TRBD1 on 5 matching bases. This CDR3 is CASSPQVTDTQYF. The CDR3 DNA reads as TGTGCCAGCAGCCCACAGGTCACAGATACGCAGTATTTT.